Listed here are 9 T cell receptor beta chains from one sample, sequenced in a study of T and B cells in COVID-19 patients. Multiplex PCR with BIOMED2 TRB-A/B primer pools amplified TRB rearrangements. MiXCR, run by TCRdb on the multiplex PCR reads, gives a single entry per CDR3 protein. In the table there are under 5,500 distinct CDR3 sequences, roughly 30% of which are singletons. TRB was amplified from approximately 250-480 ng of blood genomic DNA. The source material was blood. All receptors derive from a human donor who had recovered from COVID-19.

The V and J genes are TRBV27 and TRBJ2-3, with TRBD2 matching over 8 bases. This CDR3 is built from 14 residues. After removal of 8 bases from V and 3 bases from J, the junction contained 7 bases not matched to a gene. Germline values: CDR1 MNHEY, CDR2 SMNVEV (reference sequence). The CDR3 reads CASGTRSGTDTQYF. The CDR3 DNA reads as TGTGCCAGCGGGACTAGGTCCGGAACAGATACGCAGTATTTT.

This clonotype was counted between two and nine times. V usage is TRBV6-4 and J usage is TRBJ2-7, with 9 bases aligning to TRBD1. The V and J ends lost 6 bases and 3 bases, in that order; junction bases with no gene match: 3. The germline V gene encodes CDR1 MRHNA and CDR2 SNTAGT. The CDR3 length is 13 residues. The CDR3 DNA is TGTGCCAGCAGCTCGGACAGGGGCTACGAGCAGTACTTC. Translating it yields CASSSDRGYEQYF.

About this clonotype: One base away lies a much larger clone, so this may be a sequencing read error. This chain connects TRBV19 to TRBJ2-5; D might be TRBD1 (6 bases). Germline V CDR1 and CDR2: LNHDA, SQIVND (reference sequence). V lost 7 bases to trimming and J lost 11 bases, with 20 bases between them. This CDR3 is built from 13 residues. As DNA, the CDR3 is TGTGCCAGTAATGGACAGCTCCTCTCTGAGCAGTACTTC. Protein: CASNGQLLSEQYF.

The DNA of the CDR3 is TGTGCCAGCAGTTTGGACAGGGCAGATACGCAGTATTTT. It translates to CASSLDRADTQYF. The chain carries TRBV12-3 or TRBV12-4 and TRBJ2-3; 8 bases are shared with TRBD1. Trimming at V came to 3 bases and at J to 4 bases, leaving 0 bases not matched to a gene. CDR3 length: 13 amino acids.

This clonotype is judged medium-sized. V usage is TRBV29-1 and J usage is TRBJ1-1, with TRBD1 matching 8 bases. The CDR3 is 14 residues long. V dropped 4 bases and J dropped 1; count of bases not matched to a gene: 5. Germline V CDR1 and CDR2: SQVTM, ANQGSEA. The CDR3 loop is CSVGQGARNTEAFF. The CDR3 DNA reads TGCAGCGTTGGGCAGGGGGCGAGGAACACTGAAGCTTTCTTT.

By share, this clonotype counts as medium-sized. The rearrangement links TRBV19 to TRBJ2-6; D gene ambiguous. Trimming left V 8 bases short and J 0 bases short, with 8 bases between. The CDR3 is 14 residues long. Germline loops: CDR1 LNHDA, CDR2 SQIVND (reference sequence). The CDR3 coding sequence is TGTGCCAGTGGGAACCCCTCTGGGGCCAACGTCCTGACTTTC. Translation: CASGNPSGANVLTF.

This clonotype was seen a few times. V is TRBV5-5 and J is TRBJ2-3, with 8 bases matching TRBD2. The CDR3 extends over 17 amino acids. Germline V gives CDR1 SGHKS, CDR2 YYEKEE (reference sequence). The V segment lost 1 base and the J segment 3 bases; nucleotides outside the gene matches: 10. The CDR3 sequence: CASSLWAAGVVTDTQYF. Here the CDR3 DNA reads TGTGCCAGCAGCTTGTGGGCAGCGGGAGTTGTGACAGATACGCAGTATTTT.

This clonotype was counted a few times. J is TRBJ1-5 and V is TRBV19, with 7 bases that match TRBD1. This CDR3 has 14 amino acids. Germline CDR1 LNHDA, CDR2 SQIVND (reference sequence). Unmatched junction bases numbered 6, after V lost 7 bases and J lost 3 bases. DNA of the CDR3: TGTGCCAGTAATGGACAGGAGGACAATCAGCCCCAGCATTTT. Residues: CASNGQEDNQPQHF.

This clonotype was observed a handful of times. This chain joins TRBV10-3 and TRBJ2-7; 9 bases agree with TRBD2. V shed 8 bases and J 2 bases; nucleotides not matched to a gene: 7. Germline assignment: CDR1 ENHRY and CDR2 SYGVKD. The CDR3 covers 14 residues. The CDR3 sequence is CAIGPSGGTYEQYF. The CDR3 coding sequence is TGTGCCATCGGACCCAGCGGGGGGACCTACGAGCAGTACTTC.